The 18 T cell receptor beta chains below come from one sample, sequenced in a study of CD8 T cells in Susac syndrome. Random-hexamer reverse transcription was applied to roughly 0.5 to 1 ug RNA. TCRdb used MiXCR to reprocess the immunoSEQ multiplex PCR reads, holding one entry per CDR3 protein. The top ten hold approximately 0.094% of the sample, which has 180,000 or so distinct CDR3 sequences, 85% to 95% seen once. Sequencing was performed on CD4+ T cells from PBMCs. The receptors come from a human donor in good health.

V gene TRBV7-2 combines with J gene TRBJ1-6; no clear D. Germline CDR1 is SGHTA and CDR2 is FQGNSA. The V gene lost 3 bases and the J gene lost 10 bases, with 16 bases spanning the gap. The CDR3 is 15 amino acids. CDR3 DNA: TGTGCCAGCAGCTTCTCGGGAGGCAGCCTCTCACCCCTCCACTTT. Amino acids: CASSFSGGSLSPLHF.

This clonotype was seen once. This rearrangement joins TRBV29-1 to TRBJ2-5; D is possibly TRBD2 (5 bases). Trimming removed 1 base at V and 1 base at J, with 7 bases between. Germline V gene lookup returns CDR1 SQVTM and CDR2 ANQGSEA. This CDR3 contains 13 residues. CDR3 sequence (DNA): TGCAGCGTTGAAGGGCGGGCCCAAGAGACCCAGTACTTC. As protein: CSVEGRAQETQYF.

The gene calls are TRBV7-6 and TRBJ2-5, with TRBD1 matching over 7 bases. CDR3 length equals 15 residues. Per the germline V gene, CDR1 is SGHVS and CDR2 is FNYEAQ. Unmatched junction bases numbered 6, after V lost 0 bases and J lost 5 bases. The CDR3: CASSLAEQGWETQYF. As DNA, the CDR3 is TGTGCCAGCAGCTTAGCGGAACAGGGGTGGGAGACCCAGTACTTC.

The gene calls are TRBV6-5 and TRBJ2-6; D might be TRBD1 or TRBD2, each matching 5 bases. The germline CDR1 and CDR2 sequences are MNHEY and SVGAGI. This CDR3 is 17 amino acids long. Deletions cut 0 bases from V and 0 bases from J, with 9 bases between. In nucleotides, the CDR3 is TGTGCCAGCAGTTACTCGGGACGGATCTCTGGGGCCAACGTCCTGACTTTC. Residues: CASSYSGRISGANVLTF.

The chain couples TRBV4-3 to TRBJ1-5; D is unclear. The CDR3 is 13 amino acids. CDR1 LGHNA and CDR2 YSLEER come from the germline V gene. The V gene lost 0 bases and the J gene lost 7 bases, with 7 bases spanning the gap. The CDR3 spells CASSQDSGQPQHF. The DNA for the CDR3 is TGCGCCAGCAGCCAAGACTCTGGGCAGCCCCAGCATTTT.

The chain combines TRBV29-1 with TRBJ2-1; 9 bases are shared with TRBD2. Germline V lookup: CDR1 SQVTM, CDR2 ANQGSEA. Trimming removed 4 bases from V and 3 bases from J; junction bases left unmatched: 19. CDR3 length equals 19 residues. The CDR3 here is CSVGATLGPYSGGYNEQFF. DNA for the CDR3: TGCAGCGTTGGCGCCACTCTAGGGCCCTATAGCGGGGGCTACAATGAGCAGTTCTTC.

The chain has TRBV12-3 or TRBV12-4 and TRBJ2-3; 9 bases line up with TRBD2. This CDR3 has 15 amino acids. Losses at the gene ends were 7 bases for V and 4 bases for J; bases not matched to a gene: 9. Here the CDR3 DNA reads TGTGCCAGCAACCCTATTGCGGGAGGGTCAGATACGCAGTATTTT. Translation: CASNPIAGGSDTQYF.

The rearrangement uses TRBV19 and TRBJ1-6; 7 bases match TRBD1. Trimming removed 5 bases from V and 14 bases from J; junction bases left unmatched: 3. In germline, CDR1 is LNHDA, CDR2 SQIVND (reference sequence). The CDR3 has 11 residues. CDR3 DNA: TGTGCCAGTAGTGCCGGGACAGCCCTCCACTTT. This encodes CASSAGTALHF.

CDR3 in DNA: TGTGCCAGCAGTTACTCAGGGCGCTACACCTTC. It encodes CASSYSGRYTF. The rearrangement uses TRBV6-5 and TRBJ1-2; D remains ambiguous. The CDR3 extends over 11 amino acids. Germline CDR1 is MNHEY and CDR2 is SVGAGI. The V and J ends lost 0 bases and 9 bases respectively, with 5 bases between them.

The chain couples TRBV30 to TRBJ2-4, with unresolved D. Trimming removed 2 bases at V and 3 bases at J, with 2 bases between. This CDR3 is 11 amino acids long. The germline V gene has CDR1 GTSNPN and CDR2 SVGIG (reference sequence). As DNA, the CDR3 is TGTGCCTGGAGTCTCAAAAACATTCAGTACTTC. Its protein product is CAWSLKNIQYF.

The chain employs TRBV2 and TRBJ1-5, with D perhaps TRBD1 (5 bases). Germline loops: CDR1 SNHLY, CDR2 FYNNEI. The CDR3 is 14 residues long. The ends were cut back, 7 bases at V and 1 base at J, with 11 bases in the middle. CDR3 region: CASTRGRSNQPQHF. CDR3 nucleotides: TGTGCCAGCACTAGGGGTAGGAGCAATCAGCCCCAGCATTTT.

This rearrangement joins TRBV7-9 to TRBJ2-6; no clear D. V shed 0 bases and J shed 2 bases, with 5 bases lying between them. CDR1 and CDR2 (germline): SEHNR, FQNEAQ (reference sequence). The CDR3 has 15 residues. CDR3 DNA: TGTGCCAGCAGCTTAGCTGCAACTGGGGCCAACGTCCTGACTTTC. Protein product: CASSLAATGANVLTF.

This clonotype was found a few times. This rearrangement joins TRBV12-3 or TRBV12-4 to TRBJ2-1, with D possibly called TRBD1 or TRBD2 (5 bases each). The CDR3 loop spans 11 amino acids. V dropped 3 bases and J dropped 8 bases, with 5 bases sitting between them. The CDR3 here is CASSLGDEQFF. The CDR3 region has the DNA TGTGCCAGCAGTTTGGGGGATGAGCAGTTCTTC.

The genes are TRBV24-1 and TRBJ2-3; TRBD2 matches 7 bases. The J segment lost 2 bases and the V segment lost 3 bases, leaving 4 bases of the junction unmatched. Germline-derived CDR1 and CDR2 are KGHDR and SFDVKD. This CDR3 contains 15 residues. CDR3 in DNA: TGTGCCACCAGTGATATCGGGGGGACCACAGATACGCAGTATTTT. This translates into CATSDIGGTTDTQYF.

The chain recombines TRBV2 with TRBJ2-7; D is unresolved. The CDR3 contains 11 residues. Germline values: CDR1 SNHLY, CDR2 FYNNEI. Trimming left V 4 bases short and J 4 bases short, with 5 bases between. The CDR3 here is CASSVEYEQYV. In nucleotides, the CDR3 is TGTGCCAGCAGTGTTGAATACGAGCAGTACGTC.

The rearrangement links TRBV4-1 to TRBJ2-5; tentative D call: TRBD2 (5 bases). Germline-derived CDR1 and CDR2 are MGHRA and YSYEKL. The V end was cut by 4 bases, the J end by 2 bases, with 14 bases between. The CDR3 runs to 15 residues. The CDR3 spells CASSLSGGQQETQYF. Here the CDR3 DNA reads TGCGCCAGCAGCCTATCCGGAGGCCAGCAAGAGACCCAGTACTTC.

Here the CDR3 reads CASSEFGRNEQFF. In DNA, the CDR3 is TGTGCCAGCAGTGAATTTGGACGGAATGAGCAGTTCTTC. This rearrangement joins TRBV25-1 to TRBJ2-1, with unresolved D. This CDR3 spans 13 amino acids. Trimming stripped 1 base from V and 7 bases from J, with 8 bases between. The germline V gene has CDR1 MGHDK and CDR2 SYGVNS.

The rearrangement links TRBV6-5 to TRBJ1-1; a weak D match, TRBD1 (6 bases). Germline V gene lookup returns CDR1 MNHEY and CDR2 SVGAGI. This CDR3 spans 12 amino acids. The V end was cut by 7 bases, the J end by 4 bases, with 10 bases between. This CDR3 reads CASTGASTEAFF. Here the CDR3 DNA reads TGTGCCAGCACAGGGGCGAGCACTGAAGCTTTCTTT.